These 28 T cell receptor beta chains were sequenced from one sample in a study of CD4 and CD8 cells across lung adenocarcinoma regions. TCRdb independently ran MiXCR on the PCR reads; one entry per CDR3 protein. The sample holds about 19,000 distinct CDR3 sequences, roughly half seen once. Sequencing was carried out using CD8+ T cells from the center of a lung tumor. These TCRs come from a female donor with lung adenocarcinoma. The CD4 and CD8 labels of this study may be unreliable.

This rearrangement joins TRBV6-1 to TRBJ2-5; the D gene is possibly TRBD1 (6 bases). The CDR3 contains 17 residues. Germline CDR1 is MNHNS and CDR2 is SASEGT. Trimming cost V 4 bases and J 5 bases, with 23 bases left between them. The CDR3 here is CASSVWMAGASLETQYF. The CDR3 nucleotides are TGTGCCAGCAGTGTGTGGATGGCAGGGGCGTCGCTGGAGACCCAGTACTTC.

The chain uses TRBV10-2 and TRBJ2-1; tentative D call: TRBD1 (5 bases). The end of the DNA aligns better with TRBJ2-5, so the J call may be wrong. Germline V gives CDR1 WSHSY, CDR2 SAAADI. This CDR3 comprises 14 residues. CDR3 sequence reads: CASRGYGGAETQYF. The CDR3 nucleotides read TGCGCCAGCAGGGGATACGGTGGGGCAGAGACCCAGTACTTC.

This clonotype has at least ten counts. This CDR3 reads CASSLKATLYNEQFF. The CDR3 DNA sequence: TGTGCCAGCAGCTTAAAAGCGACACTGTACAATGAGCAGTTCTTC. The genes are TRBV7-2 and TRBJ2-1; D ambiguous. V was clipped by 2 bases and J by 4 bases, with 12 bases between them. The CDR3 is 15 residues long. Looked up from germline, CDR1 is SGHTA and CDR2 is FQGNSA.

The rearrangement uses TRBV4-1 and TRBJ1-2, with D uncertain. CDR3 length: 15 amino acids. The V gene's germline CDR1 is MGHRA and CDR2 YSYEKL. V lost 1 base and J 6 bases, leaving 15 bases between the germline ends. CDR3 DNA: TGCGCCAGCAGCCAAGGAGAGTCGGGAGGTGATGGCTACACCTTC. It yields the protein CASSQGESGGDGYTF.

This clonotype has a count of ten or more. The CDR3 region has the DNA TGCGCCAGCAACCCCAGGCGTAGTTCCAATGAGCAGTTCTTC. Translation gives CASNPRRSSNEQFF. This chain uses TRBV10-2 with TRBJ2-1, with D unresolved. This CDR3 spans 14 amino acids. The germline V and J ends were trimmed by 7 bases and 6 bases, with 16 bases remaining between them. Germline CDR1 WSHSY, CDR2 SAAADI.

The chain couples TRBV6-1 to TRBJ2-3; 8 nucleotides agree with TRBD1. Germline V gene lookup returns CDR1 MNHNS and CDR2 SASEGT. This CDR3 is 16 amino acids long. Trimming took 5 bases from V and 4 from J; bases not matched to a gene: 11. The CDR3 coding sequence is TGTGCCAGCAGTCCAGGACAGGGACAATACCCAGATACGCAGTATTTT. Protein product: CASSPGQGQYPDTQYF.

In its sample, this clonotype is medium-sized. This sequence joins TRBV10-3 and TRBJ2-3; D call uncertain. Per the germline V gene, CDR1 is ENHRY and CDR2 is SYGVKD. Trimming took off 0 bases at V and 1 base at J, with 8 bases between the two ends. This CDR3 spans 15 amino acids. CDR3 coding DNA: TGTGCCATCAGTGAGTCGAGACCCCGCACAGATACGCAGTATTTT. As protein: CAISESRPRTDTQYF.

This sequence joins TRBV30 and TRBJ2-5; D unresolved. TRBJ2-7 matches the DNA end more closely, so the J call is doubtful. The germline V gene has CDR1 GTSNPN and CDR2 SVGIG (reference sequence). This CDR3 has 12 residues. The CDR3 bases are TGTGCCTGGAGTAAGATGGACTACGAGCAGTACGTC. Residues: CAWSKMDYEQYV.

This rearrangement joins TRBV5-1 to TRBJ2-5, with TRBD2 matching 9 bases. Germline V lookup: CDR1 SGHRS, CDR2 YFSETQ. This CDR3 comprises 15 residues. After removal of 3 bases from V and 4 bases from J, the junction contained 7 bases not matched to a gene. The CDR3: CASSSTFSGRETQYF. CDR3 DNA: TGCGCCAGCAGCTCCACATTTAGCGGGAGAGAGACCCAGTACTTC.

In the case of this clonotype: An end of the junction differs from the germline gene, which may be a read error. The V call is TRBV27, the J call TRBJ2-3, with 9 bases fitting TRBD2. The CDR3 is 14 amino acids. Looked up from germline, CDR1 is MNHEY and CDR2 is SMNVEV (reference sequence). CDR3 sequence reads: CAGGGGRDQDTQYF. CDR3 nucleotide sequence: TGTGCGGGCGGGGGGGGCCGGGACCAAGATACGCAGTATTTC.

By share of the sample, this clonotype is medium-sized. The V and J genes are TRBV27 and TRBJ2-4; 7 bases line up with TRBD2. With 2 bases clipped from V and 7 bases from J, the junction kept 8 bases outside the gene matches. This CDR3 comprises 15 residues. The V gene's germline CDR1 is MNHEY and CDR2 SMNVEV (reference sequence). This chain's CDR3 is CASSLRAGRENIQYF. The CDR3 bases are TGTGCCAGCAGTTTAAGAGCGGGGAGGGAGAACATTCAGTACTTC.

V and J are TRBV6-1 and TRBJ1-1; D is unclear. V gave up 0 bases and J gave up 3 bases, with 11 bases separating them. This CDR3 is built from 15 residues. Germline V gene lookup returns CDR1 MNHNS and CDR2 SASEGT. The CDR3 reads CASSEAGVGYTEAFF. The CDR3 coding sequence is TGTGCCAGCAGTGAAGCTGGGGTGGGGTACACTGAAGCTTTCTTT.

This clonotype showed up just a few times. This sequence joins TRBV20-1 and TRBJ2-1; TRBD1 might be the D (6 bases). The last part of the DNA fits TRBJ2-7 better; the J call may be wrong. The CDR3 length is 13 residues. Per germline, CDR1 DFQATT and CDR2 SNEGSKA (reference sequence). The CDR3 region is CSAPNRVTYEQYF. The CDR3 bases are TGCAGTGCGCCTAACAGGGTTACCTACGAGCAGTACTTC.

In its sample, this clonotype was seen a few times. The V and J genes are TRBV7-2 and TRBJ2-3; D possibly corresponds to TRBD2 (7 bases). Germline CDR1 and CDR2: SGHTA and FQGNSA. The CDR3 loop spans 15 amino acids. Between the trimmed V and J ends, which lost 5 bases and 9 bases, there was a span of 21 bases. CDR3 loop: CASSQGGGGTFTQYF. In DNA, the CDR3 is TGTGCCAGCAGCCAAGGGGGGGGGGGCACGTTCACGCAGTATTTT. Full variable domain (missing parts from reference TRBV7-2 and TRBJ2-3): GAGVSQSPSNKVTEKGKDVELRCDPISGHTALYWYRQSLGQGLEFLIYFQGNSAPDKSGLPSDRFSAERTGGSVSTLTIQRTQQEDSAVYLCASSQGGGGTFTQYFGPGTRLTVL.

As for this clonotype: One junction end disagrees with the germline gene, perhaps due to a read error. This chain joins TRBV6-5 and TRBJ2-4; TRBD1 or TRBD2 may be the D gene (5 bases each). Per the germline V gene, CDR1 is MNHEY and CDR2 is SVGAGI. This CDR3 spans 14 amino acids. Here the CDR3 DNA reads TGCCGCAGCACGGGGCGGTGGGCCAAAAACACGCAGTACTTC. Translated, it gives CRSTGRWAKNTQYF.

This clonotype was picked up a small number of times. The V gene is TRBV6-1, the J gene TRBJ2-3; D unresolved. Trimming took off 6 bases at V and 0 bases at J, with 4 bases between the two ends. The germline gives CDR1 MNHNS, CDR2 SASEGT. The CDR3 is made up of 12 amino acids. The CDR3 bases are TGTGCCAGCAGCAGTAGCACAGATACGCAGTATTTT. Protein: CASSSSTDTQYF.

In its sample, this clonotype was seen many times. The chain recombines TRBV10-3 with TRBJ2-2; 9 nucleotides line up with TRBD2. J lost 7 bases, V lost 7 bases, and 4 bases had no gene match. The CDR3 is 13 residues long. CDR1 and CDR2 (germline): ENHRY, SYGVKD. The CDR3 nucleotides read TGTGCCATCAAGCCAGCGGGAGGCGGGGAGCTGTTTTTT. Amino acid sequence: CAIKPAGGGELFF.

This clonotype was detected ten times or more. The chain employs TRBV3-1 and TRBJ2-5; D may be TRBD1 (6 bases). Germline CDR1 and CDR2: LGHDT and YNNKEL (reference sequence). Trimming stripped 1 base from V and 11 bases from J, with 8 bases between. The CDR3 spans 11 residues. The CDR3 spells CASSQAGEQYF. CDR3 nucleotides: TGTGCCAGCAGCCAAGCAGGGGAGCAGTACTTC.

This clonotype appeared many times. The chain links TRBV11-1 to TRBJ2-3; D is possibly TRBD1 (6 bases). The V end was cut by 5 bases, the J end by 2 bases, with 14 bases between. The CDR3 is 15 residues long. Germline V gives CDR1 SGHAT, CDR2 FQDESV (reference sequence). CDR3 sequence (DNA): TGTGCCAGCAGCATCCACCGGGACAACACAGATACGCAGTATTTT. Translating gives CASSIHRDNTDTQYF. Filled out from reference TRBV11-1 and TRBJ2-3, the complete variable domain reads EAEVAQSPRYKITEKSQAVAFWCDPISGHATLYWYRQILGQGPELLVQFQDESVVDDSQLPKDRFSAERLKGVDSTLKIQPAELGDSAMYLCASSIHRDNTDTQYFGPGTRLTVL.

The CDR3 reads CASSPQGSGRETDTQYF. The CDR3 DNA follows: TGTGCCAGCAGTCCCCAAGGAAGCGGTAGGGAGACAGATACGCAGTATTTT. J is TRBJ2-3 and V is TRBV27; tentatively, D is TRBD2 (5 bases). V was cut by 5 bases and J by 3 bases, with 21 bases left in between. In germline, CDR1 is MNHEY, CDR2 SMNVEV (reference sequence). The length of the CDR3 is 17 residues.

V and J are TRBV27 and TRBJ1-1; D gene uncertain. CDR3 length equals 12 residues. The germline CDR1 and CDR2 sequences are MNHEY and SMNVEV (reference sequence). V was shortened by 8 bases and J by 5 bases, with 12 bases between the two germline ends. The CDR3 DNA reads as TGTGCCAGCCGAACGGTGGGGACTGAAGCTTTCTTT. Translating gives CASRTVGTEAFF.

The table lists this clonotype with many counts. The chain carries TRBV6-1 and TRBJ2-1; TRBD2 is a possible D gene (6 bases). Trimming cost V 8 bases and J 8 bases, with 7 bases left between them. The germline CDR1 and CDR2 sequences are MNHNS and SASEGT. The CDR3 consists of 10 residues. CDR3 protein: CASGDYEQFF. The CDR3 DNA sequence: TGTGCCAGCGGGGACTATGAGCAGTTCTTC.

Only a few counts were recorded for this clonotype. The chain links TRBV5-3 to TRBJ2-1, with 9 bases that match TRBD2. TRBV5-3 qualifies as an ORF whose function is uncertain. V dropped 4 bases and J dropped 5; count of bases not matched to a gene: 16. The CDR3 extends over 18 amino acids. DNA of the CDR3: TGTGCCAGAAGCCGGGGCCTTTCAGCGGGAGGCCAACACAATGAGCAGTTCTTC. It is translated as CARSRGLSAGGQHNEQFF.

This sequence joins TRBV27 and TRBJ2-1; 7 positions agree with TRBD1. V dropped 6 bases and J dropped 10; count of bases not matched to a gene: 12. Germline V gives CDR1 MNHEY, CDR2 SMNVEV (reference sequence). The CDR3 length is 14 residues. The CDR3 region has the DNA TGTGCCAGCAGCCGGGACAGAAACGCACCAGAGCAGTTCTTC. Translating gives CASSRDRNAPEQFF.

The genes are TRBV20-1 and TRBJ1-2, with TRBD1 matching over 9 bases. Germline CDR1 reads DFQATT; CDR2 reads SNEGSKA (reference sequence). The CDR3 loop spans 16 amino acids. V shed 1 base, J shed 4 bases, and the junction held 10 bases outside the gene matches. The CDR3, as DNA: TGCAGTGCTAGAGCCGCCGGGACAGGGCTGGTCTATGGCTACACCTTC. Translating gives CSARAAGTGLVYGYTF.

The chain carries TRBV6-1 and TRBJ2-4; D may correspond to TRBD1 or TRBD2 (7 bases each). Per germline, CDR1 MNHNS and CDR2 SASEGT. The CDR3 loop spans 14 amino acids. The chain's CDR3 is CAGRGGPDVETQYF. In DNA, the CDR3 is TGTGCGGGCAGGGGGGGCCCAGACGTAGAGACGCAGTACTTC.

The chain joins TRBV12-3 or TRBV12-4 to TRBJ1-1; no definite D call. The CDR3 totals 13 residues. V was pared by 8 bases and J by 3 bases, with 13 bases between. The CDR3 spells CASGFRRDTEAFF. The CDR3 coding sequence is TGTGCCAGCGGATTCCGCCGGGACACTGAAGCTTTCTTT.

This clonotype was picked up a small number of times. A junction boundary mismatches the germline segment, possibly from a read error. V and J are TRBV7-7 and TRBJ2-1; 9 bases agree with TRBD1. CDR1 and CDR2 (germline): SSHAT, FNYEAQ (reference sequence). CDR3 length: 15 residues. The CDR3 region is CASSPGTGPINEQFF. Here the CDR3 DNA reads TGTGCTAGCAGCCCCGGGACAGGGCCCATCAATGAGCAGTTCTTC.